The 27 T cell receptor beta chains in this list originate from one sample, sequenced in a study of metastatic and nonmetastatic thyroid tumors. Thyroid surgery was performed in patients who had received no treatment beforehand. TCRdb re-called the PCR reads through MiXCR. The sample carries about 43,000 clones, about an eighth recorded once. The sample was blood. These receptors were taken from a female donor with papillary thyroid cancer or a benign thyroid nodule (not recorded which). Some clones in this sample may be carry-over from other donors' samples.

This clone was found many times. The same CDR3 also results from other DNA sequences found in this sample. The V gene is TRBV12-3 or TRBV12-4, the J gene TRBJ2-2; the D is unclear. V dropped 5 bases and J dropped 6 bases, with 22 bases sitting between them. The CDR3 is 17 residues long. The CDR3 DNA is TGTGCCAGCAGTCCACCTTTGCTTTGGCTGCTCCCCGGGGAGCTGTTTTTT. Amino acids: CASSPPLLWLLPGELFF.

This clone was counted at least ten times. The chain recombines TRBV24-1 with TRBJ2-3, with D possibly TRBD2 on 5 matching bases. CDR3 length: 14 amino acids. The V gene lost 4 bases and the J gene lost 3 bases, with 10 bases spanning the gap. Germline CDR1 and CDR2: KGHDR and SFDVKD. CDR3 sequence (DNA): TGTGCCACCAGTGACCGCTCGGGGACAGATACGCAGTATTTT. Encoded protein: CATSDRSGTDTQYF.

J is TRBJ1-2 and V is TRBV5-1; 11 bases map to TRBD1. After removal of 3 bases from V and 5 bases from J, the junction contained 9 bases not matched to a gene. Germline assignment: CDR1 SGHRS and CDR2 YFSETQ. The CDR3 consists of 16 residues. CDR3 nucleotides: TGCGCCAGCAGCTCGGACGGACAGGGGGCAGGTTATGGCTACACCTTC. As protein: CASSSDGQGAGYGYTF.

The sample holds a few counts of this clone. A read error may account for a junction end that differs from germline. The chain links TRBV6-1 to TRBJ2-7; TRBD1 agrees at 7 bases. The CDR3 runs 15 residues. CDR1 and CDR2 from the germline V gene are MNHNS and SASEGT. The chain's CDR3 is CASSERGGWEYEHYF. The CDR3 DNA sequence: TGTGCCAGCAGTGAACGAGGGGGCTGGGAGTACGAGCATTACTTC.

This clone was recorded at least ten times. The chain carries TRBV5-1 and TRBJ1-1; D may be TRBD1 (6 bases). Germline-derived CDR1 and CDR2 are SGHRS and YFSETQ. The CDR3 spans 14 residues. The V and J ends lost 4 bases and 4 bases respectively, with 14 bases between them. The CDR3 region is CASSVRGLGTEAFF. Written as DNA, the CDR3 is TGCGCCAGCAGCGTCAGGGGCCTGGGCACTGAAGCTTTCTTT.

This clone was seen at least ten times. The chain uses TRBV12-5 and TRBJ1-5, with TRBD1 matching over 7 bases. Unmatched junction bases numbered 17, after V lost 8 bases and J lost 7 bases. The length of the CDR3 is 16 residues. The germline V gene has CDR1 LGHNT and CDR2 FRNRAP. The CDR3 spells CASKQSVTGERQPQHF. CDR3 DNA sequence: TGTGCTAGTAAACAGAGCGTCACAGGGGAACGACAGCCCCAGCATTTT.

This clone was seen a few times. The conserved phenylalanine or tryptophan normally closing the CDR3 is absent here, so this likely arose from a read error. The genes are TRBV28 and TRBJ2-7; 8 nucleotides line up with TRBD2. This CDR3 is built from 16 residues. CDR1 is MDHEN and CDR2 is SYDVKM in the germline V gene. CDR3 coding DNA: TGTGCCAGCATTTTATTTACACTAGCGGCCTTCTACGAGCAGTACTCC. It yields the protein CASILFTLAAFYEQYS.

This clone was seen many times. The chain uses TRBV20-1 and TRBJ1-3; D is unclear. The CDR3 spans 12 residues. Germline CDR1 is DFQATT and CDR2 is SNEGSKA (reference sequence). Trimming removed 3 bases from V and 3 bases from J, with 6 bases in between. The CDR3 region is CSASAYGNTIYF. Here the CDR3 DNA reads TGCAGTGCTAGCGCGTATGGAAACACCATATATTTT.

The sample holds a few counts of this clone. The CDR3 loop reads CASSLTCSSGGPYNEQFF. Here the CDR3 DNA reads TGTGCCAGCAGCTTAACGTGTTCTAGCGGGGGACCTTACAATGAGCAGTTCTTC. V and J are TRBV7-3 and TRBJ2-1; the match to TRBD2 covers 10 bases. The CDR3 length is 18 residues. Germline V gives CDR1 SGHTA, CDR2 FQGTGA. The V segment lost 0 bases and the J segment 4 bases; nucleotides outside the gene matches: 9. Complete variable domain (other parts from reference TRBV7-3 and TRBJ2-1): GAGVSQTPSNKVTEKGKYVELRCDPISGHTALYWYRQSLGQGPEFLIYFQGTGAADDSGLPNDRFFAVRPEGSVSTLKIQRTERGDSAVYLCASSLTCSSGGPYNEQFFGPGTRLTVL.

This clone has a handful of counts. A much larger clone differs from this one at a single base, so this may be a read error. The sample holds other DNA sequences that translate to the same CDR3. J is TRBJ2-3 and V is TRBV6-1, with TRBD2 matching over 9 bases. The CDR3 extends over 15 amino acids. Germline V gene sequence: CDR1 MNHNS, CDR2 SASEGT. The J segment lost 3 bases and the V segment lost 3 bases, leaving 4 bases of the junction unmatched. The CDR3 reads CASSEARGGTDTQYF. CDR3 bases: TGTGCCAGCAGTGAGGCGCGGGGGGGGACAGATACGCAGTATTTT.

This clone was recorded many times. The chain links TRBV7-2 to TRBJ1-1; a possible D gene is TRBD1 (5 bases). V lost 3 bases and J lost 4, with 9 bases in between. Germline assignment: CDR1 SGHTA and CDR2 FQGNSA. The CDR3 extends over 13 amino acids. CDR3 region: CASSLWQGTEAFF. Written as DNA, the CDR3 is TGTGCCAGCAGCTTGTGGCAGGGCACTGAAGCTTTCTTT.

This clone qualifies as medium-sized. The J gene is TRBJ2-1, the V gene TRBV11-3; TRBD2 aligns across 11 bases. The CDR3 is 17 amino acids. V shed 1 base, J shed 2 bases, and the junction held 4 bases outside the gene matches. CDR1 is SGHNT and CDR2 is YENEEA in the germline V gene. The CDR3 reads CASSLVPTSGTYNEQFF. The CDR3, as DNA: TGTGCCAGCAGCTTAGTCCCGACTAGCGGGACCTACAATGAGCAGTTCTTC.

This clone has at least ten counts. The chain is built from TRBV2 and TRBJ1-1, with 7 bases fitting TRBD1. The CDR3 has 13 amino acids. V trimming: 10 bases; J trimming: 1 base; junction bases outside the gene matches: 6. Germline V lookup: CDR1 SNHLY, CDR2 FYNNEI. The CDR3 loop reads CATLQGENTEAFF. Written as DNA, the CDR3 is TGTGCCACCCTTCAGGGGGAGAACACTGAAGCTTTCTTT.

This clone was detected many times. CDR3 loop: CASSEAGRTGELFF. The DNA of the CDR3 is TGTGCCAGCAGTGAAGCCGGGCGGACCGGGGAGCTGTTTTTT. V gene TRBV2 combines with J gene TRBJ2-2; D gene uncertain. The V end lost 0 bases, the J end lost 5 bases, and 7 bases lay between the germline ends. Germline V gives CDR1 SNHLY, CDR2 FYNNEI. The CDR3 has 14 amino acids.

This clone was recorded at least ten times. Relative to the germline gene, one junction end is altered; a read error may explain this. In the same sample, other DNA sequences code for this CDR3. The chain has TRBV7-2 and TRBJ2-2; TRBD2 aligns across 7 bases. Germline CDR1 is SGHTA and CDR2 is FQGNSA. The CDR3 totals 15 residues. The CDR3 region has the DNA TGTGCCAGCAGCGTAGCGGGTCCGGGCACCGGGGAGCTGTTTTTT. This gives the protein CASSVAGPGTGELFF.

By share, this clone counts as medium-sized. V gene TRBV5-1 combines with J gene TRBJ2-7, with D perhaps given as TRBD1 or TRBD2 (5 bases each). The CDR3 consists of 19 residues. Looked up from germline, CDR1 is SGHRS and CDR2 is YFSETQ. Trimming left V 2 bases short and J 4 bases short, with 28 bases between. The CDR3 region is CASSLPHGARLANRYEQYF. In DNA, the CDR3 is TGCGCCAGCAGCTTACCCCACGGGGCGCGCCTTGCAAACCGTTACGAGCAGTACTTC.

This clone showed up many times. The rearrangement uses TRBV11-1 and TRBJ2-7, with TRBD2 identical over 12 bases. Germline V gene data show CDR1 as SGHAT and CDR2 as FQDESV (reference sequence). The J segment lost 1 base and the V segment lost 5 bases, leaving 9 bases of the junction unmatched. This CDR3 comprises 17 residues. The CDR3 is CASSPPGLAGPSYEQYF. The CDR3, as DNA: TGTGCCAGCAGCCCGCCGGGACTAGCGGGCCCATCCTACGAGCAGTACTTC.

This clone has ten or more counts. This chain joins TRBV12-3 or TRBV12-4 and TRBJ2-5, with D maybe TRBD2 (6 bases). V was clipped by 7 bases and J by 5 bases, with 17 bases between them. The CDR3 sequence is 14 residues long. CDR3 residues: CASTHAEGWETQYF. For the CDR3, the DNA is TGTGCCAGCACCCATGCGGAGGGATGGGAGACCCAGTACTTC.

This clone was recorded many times. This chain connects TRBV7-2 to TRBJ2-1; 15 nucleotides match TRBD2. The junction had 6 bases not matched to a gene; V was cut back by 1 base and J by 8 bases. Germline V lookup: CDR1 SGHTA, CDR2 FQGNSA. This CDR3 comprises 17 residues. CDR3 sequence: CASSLGTGLAGGDEQFF. CDR3 DNA: TGTGCCAGCAGCTTAGGGACCGGACTAGCGGGAGGGGATGAGCAGTTCTTC.

V gene TRBV18 combines with J gene TRBJ1-5, with TRBD1 matching 7 bases. V gave up 10 bases and J gave up 8 bases; unmatched junction bases: 26. The CDR3 length is 18 residues. Germline V gene data show CDR1 as KGHSH and CDR2 as LQKENI. The CDR3 DNA sequence: TGTGCCATCGAACCTTATCCGACAGGGATTGGGCCTCATGAGCCCCAGCATTTT. This codes for CAIEPYPTGIGPHEPQHF.

V and J are TRBV20-1 and TRBJ2-7; the D call may be TRBD1 or TRBD2 (5 bases each). The CDR3 is 14 amino acids. CDR1 is DFQATT, CDR2 SNEGSKA, per germline (reference sequence). V gave up 6 bases and J gave up 3 bases, with 18 bases separating them. As DNA, the CDR3 is TGCAGTGCCCGCCGGGACCCGGGCAGCTACGAGCAGTACTTC. Translated: CSARRDPGSYEQYF.

This clone is medium-sized. The chain carries TRBV27 and TRBJ2-7; D call uncertain. V lost 6 bases, J lost 0 bases, and 12 bases lay in between. The CDR3 length is 14 residues. Germline values: CDR1 MNHEY, CDR2 SMNVEV (reference sequence). CDR3 sequence reads: CASRPYETSYEQYF. Here the CDR3 DNA reads TGTGCCAGCAGACCCTATGAGACCTCCTACGAGCAGTACTTC.

This clone was seen a few times. CDR3 DNA: TGTGCCAGCCCTATGGGAAGCAATCAGCCCCAGCATTTT. Its protein product is CASPMGSNQPQHF. The chain recombines TRBV25-1 with TRBJ1-5; D unresolved. The CDR3 covers 13 residues. V was trimmed by 8 bases and J by 1 base, leaving 9 bases between them. Germline V gives CDR1 MGHDK, CDR2 SYGVNS.

This clone was observed a few times. Other DNA sequences of this sample code for an identical CDR3. The rearrangement links TRBV7-3 to TRBJ2-3; weak D call: TRBD2 (6 bases). The CDR3 is 14 residues long. Looked up from germline, CDR1 is SGHTA and CDR2 is FQGTGA. Trimming shortened V by 4 bases and J by 4 bases, and 12 bases separated the two germline ends. The DNA of the CDR3 is TGTGCCAGCAGCTCGGAGGGCCCGCCAGATACGCAGTATTTT. As protein: CASSSEGPPDTQYF.

This clone was counted many times. V and J are TRBV20-1 and TRBJ2-7; 7 nucleotides line up with TRBD2. This CDR3 is built from 15 residues. In germline, CDR1 is DFQATT, CDR2 SNEGSKA (reference sequence). Trimming at V came to 0 bases and at J to 0 bases, leaving 5 bases not matched to a gene. DNA for the CDR3: TGCAGTGCTAGAGACCCAGCGGGGTTCTCCTACGAGCAGTACTTC. This gives the protein CSARDPAGFSYEQYF.

In its sample, this clone was seen once. The chain couples TRBV20-1 to TRBJ1-1, with 8 bases that match TRBD1. The CDR3 runs to 14 residues. Germline V gene lookup returns CDR1 DFQATT and CDR2 SNEGSKA (reference sequence). Trimming removed 5 bases from V and 7 bases from J; junction bases left unmatched: 12. The chain's CDR3 is CSAFRTGSRGEAFF. For the CDR3, the DNA is TGCAGTGCTTTCAGGACAGGGAGTAGGGGTGAAGCTTTCTTT.

This clone was found many times. The CDR3 region has the DNA TGCGCCAGCAGTGATGACAGGGGAAGTGAAAAACTGTTTTTT. Translating gives CASSDDRGSEKLFF. V and J are TRBV10-1 and TRBJ1-4; TRBD1 matches 8 bases. The CDR3 is 14 residues long. Per the germline V gene, CDR1 is WNHNN and CDR2 is SYGVQD (reference sequence). With V trimmed by 3 bases and J by 7 bases, 4 bases remained unmatched.